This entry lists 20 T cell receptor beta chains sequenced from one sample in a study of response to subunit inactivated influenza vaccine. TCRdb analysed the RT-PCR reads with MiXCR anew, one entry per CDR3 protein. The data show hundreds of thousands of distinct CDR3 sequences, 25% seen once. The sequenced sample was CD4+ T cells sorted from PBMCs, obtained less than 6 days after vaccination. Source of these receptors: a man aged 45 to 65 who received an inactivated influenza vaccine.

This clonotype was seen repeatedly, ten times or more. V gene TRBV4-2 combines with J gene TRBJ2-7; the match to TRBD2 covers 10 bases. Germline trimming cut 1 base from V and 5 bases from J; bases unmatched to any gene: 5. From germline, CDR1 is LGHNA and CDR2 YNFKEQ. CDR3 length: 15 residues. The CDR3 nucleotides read TGTGCCAGCAGCCAAGGGAGAGGACTAGCGGACGAGCAGTACTTC. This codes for CASSQGRGLADEQYF.

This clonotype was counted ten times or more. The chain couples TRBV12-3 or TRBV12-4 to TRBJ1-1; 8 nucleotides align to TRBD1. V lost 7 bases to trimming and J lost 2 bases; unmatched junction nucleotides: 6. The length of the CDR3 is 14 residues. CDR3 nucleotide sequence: TGTGCCAGCACGGTGACAGGGGTCAACACTGAAGCTTTCTTT. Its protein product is CASTVTGVNTEAFF.

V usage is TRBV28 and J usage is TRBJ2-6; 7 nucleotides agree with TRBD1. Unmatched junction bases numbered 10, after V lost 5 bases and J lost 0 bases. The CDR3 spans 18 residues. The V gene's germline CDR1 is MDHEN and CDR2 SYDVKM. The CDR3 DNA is TGTGCCAGCAGTAAGCGACAGGGCCTGAACTCTGGGGCCAACGTCCTGACTTTC. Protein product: CASSKRQGLNSGANVLTF. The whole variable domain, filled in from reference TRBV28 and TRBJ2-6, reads DVKVTQSSRYLVKRTGEKVFLECVQDMDHENMFWYRQDPGLGLRLIYFSYDVKMKEKGDIPEGYSVSREKKERFSLILESASTNQTSMYLCASSKRQGLNSGANVLTFGAGSRLTVL.

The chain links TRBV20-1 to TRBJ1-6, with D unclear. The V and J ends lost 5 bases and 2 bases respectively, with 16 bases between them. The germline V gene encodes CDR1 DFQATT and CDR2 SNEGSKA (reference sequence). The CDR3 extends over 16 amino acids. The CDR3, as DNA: TGCAGTGCTTCAACCCAGTTCAGCACCTATAATTCACCCCTCCACTTT. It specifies CSASTQFSTYNSPLHF.

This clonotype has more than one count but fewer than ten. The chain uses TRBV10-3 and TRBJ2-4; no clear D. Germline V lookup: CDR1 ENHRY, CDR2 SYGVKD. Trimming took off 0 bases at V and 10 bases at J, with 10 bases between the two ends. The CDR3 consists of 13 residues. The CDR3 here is CAISESGLVIQYF. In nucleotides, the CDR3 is TGTGCCATCAGTGAGTCCGGGCTGGTGATTCAGTACTTC.

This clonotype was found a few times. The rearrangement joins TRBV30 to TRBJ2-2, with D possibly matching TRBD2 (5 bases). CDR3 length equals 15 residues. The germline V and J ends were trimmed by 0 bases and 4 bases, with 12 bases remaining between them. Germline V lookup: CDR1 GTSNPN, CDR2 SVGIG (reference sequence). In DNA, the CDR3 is TGTGCCTGGAGTGTACCTGGGAGATTCACCGGGGAGCTGTTTTTT. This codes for CAWSVPGRFTGELFF.

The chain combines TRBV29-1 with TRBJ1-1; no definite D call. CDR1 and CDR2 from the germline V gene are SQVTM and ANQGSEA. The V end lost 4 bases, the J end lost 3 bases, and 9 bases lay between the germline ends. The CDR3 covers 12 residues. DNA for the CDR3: TGCAGCGTTGTGGTTCAGGACACTGAAGCTTTCTTT. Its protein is CSVVVQDTEAFF.

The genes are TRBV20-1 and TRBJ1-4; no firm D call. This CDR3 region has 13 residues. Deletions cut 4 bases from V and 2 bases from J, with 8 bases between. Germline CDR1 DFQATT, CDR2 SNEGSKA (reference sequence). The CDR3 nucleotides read TGCAGTGCTATCATCGGGACTAATGAAAAACTGTTTTTT. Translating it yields CSAIIGTNEKLFF.

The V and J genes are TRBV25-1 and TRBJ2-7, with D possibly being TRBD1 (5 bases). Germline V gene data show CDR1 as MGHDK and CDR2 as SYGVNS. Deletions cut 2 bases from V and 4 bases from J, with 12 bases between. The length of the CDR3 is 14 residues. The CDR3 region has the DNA TGTGCCAGCAGTGAAGCTGGACAAAAGTACGAGCAGTACTTC. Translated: CASSEAGQKYEQYF.

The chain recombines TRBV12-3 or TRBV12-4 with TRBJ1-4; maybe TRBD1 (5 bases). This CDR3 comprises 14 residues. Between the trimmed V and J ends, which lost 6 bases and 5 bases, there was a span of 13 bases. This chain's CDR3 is CASRTGTRNEKLFF. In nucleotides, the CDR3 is TGTGCCAGCAGGACCGGGACGAGGAATGAAAAACTGTTTTTT.

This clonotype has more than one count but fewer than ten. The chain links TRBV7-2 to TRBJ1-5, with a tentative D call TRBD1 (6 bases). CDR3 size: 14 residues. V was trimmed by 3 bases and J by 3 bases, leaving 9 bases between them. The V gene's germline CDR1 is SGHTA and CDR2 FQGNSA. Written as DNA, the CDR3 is TGTGCCAGCAGCTTGGACAGACTCAATCAGCCCCAGCATTTT. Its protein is CASSLDRLNQPQHF.

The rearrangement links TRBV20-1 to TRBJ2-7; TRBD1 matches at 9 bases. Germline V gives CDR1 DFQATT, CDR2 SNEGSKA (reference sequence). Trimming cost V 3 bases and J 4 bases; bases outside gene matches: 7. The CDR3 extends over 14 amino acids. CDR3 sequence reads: CSARGTGGAYEQYF. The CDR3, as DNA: TGCAGTGCTAGGGGCACAGGGGGCGCGTACGAGCAGTACTTC.

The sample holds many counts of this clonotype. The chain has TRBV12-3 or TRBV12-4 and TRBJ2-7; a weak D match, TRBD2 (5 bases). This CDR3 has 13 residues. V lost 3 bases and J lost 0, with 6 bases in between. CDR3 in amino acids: CASSLEDSYEQYF. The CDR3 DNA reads TGTGCCAGCAGTTTGGAGGACTCCTACGAGCAGTACTTC.

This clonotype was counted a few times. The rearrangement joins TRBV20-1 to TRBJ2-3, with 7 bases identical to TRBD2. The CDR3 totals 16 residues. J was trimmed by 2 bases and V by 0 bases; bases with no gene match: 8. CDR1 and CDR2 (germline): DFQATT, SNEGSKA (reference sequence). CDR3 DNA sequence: TGCAGTGCTAGAGACGCCCAGCGGGGTTACACAGATACGCAGTATTTT. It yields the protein CSARDAQRGYTDTQYF.

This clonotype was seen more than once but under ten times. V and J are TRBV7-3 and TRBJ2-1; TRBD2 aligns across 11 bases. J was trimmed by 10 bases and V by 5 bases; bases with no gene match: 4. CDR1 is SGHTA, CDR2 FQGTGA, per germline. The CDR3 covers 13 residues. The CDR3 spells CASSPTSGNEQFF. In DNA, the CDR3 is TGTGCCAGCAGCCCGACTAGCGGGAACGAGCAGTTCTTC.

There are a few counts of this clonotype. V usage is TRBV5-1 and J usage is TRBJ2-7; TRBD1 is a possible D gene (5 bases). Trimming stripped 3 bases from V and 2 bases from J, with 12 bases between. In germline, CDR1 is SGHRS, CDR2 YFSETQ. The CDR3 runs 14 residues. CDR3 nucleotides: TGCGCCAGCAGCTGGCAAGGACAAGCCTACGAGCAGTACTTC. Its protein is CASSWQGQAYEQYF.

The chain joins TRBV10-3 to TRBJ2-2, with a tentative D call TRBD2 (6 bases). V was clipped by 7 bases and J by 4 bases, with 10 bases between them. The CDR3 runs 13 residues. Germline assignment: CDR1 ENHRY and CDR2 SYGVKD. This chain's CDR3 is CAITSGVTGELFF. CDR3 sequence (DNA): TGTGCCATCACCTCGGGAGTCACCGGGGAGCTGTTTTTT.

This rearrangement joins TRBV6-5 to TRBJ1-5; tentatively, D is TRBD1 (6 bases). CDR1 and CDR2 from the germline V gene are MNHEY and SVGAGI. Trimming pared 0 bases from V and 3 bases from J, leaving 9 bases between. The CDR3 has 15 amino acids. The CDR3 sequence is CASSYSWDNNQPQHF. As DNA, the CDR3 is TGTGCCAGCAGTTACTCGTGGGACAACAATCAGCCCCAGCATTTT.

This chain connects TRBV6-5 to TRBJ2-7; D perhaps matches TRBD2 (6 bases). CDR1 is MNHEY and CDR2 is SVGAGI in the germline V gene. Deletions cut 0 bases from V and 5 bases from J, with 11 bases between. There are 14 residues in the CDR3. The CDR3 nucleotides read TGTGCCAGCAGTTACTCGGCCGGGAGAAACGAGCAGTACTTC. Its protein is CASSYSAGRNEQYF.

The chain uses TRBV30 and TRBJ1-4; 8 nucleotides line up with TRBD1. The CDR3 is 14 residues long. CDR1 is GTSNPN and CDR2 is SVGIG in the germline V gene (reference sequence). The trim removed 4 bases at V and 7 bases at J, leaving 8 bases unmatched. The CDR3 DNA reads TGTGCCTGGATGGTGACAGGGGTCGGTGAAAAACTGTTTTTT. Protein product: CAWMVTGVGEKLFF. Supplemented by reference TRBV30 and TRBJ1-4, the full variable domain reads SQTIHQWPATLVQPVGSPLSLECTVEGTSNPNLYWYRQAAGRGLQLLFYSVGIGQISSEVPQNLSASRPQDRQFILSSKKLLLSDSGFYLCAWMVTGVGEKLFFGSGTQLSVL.